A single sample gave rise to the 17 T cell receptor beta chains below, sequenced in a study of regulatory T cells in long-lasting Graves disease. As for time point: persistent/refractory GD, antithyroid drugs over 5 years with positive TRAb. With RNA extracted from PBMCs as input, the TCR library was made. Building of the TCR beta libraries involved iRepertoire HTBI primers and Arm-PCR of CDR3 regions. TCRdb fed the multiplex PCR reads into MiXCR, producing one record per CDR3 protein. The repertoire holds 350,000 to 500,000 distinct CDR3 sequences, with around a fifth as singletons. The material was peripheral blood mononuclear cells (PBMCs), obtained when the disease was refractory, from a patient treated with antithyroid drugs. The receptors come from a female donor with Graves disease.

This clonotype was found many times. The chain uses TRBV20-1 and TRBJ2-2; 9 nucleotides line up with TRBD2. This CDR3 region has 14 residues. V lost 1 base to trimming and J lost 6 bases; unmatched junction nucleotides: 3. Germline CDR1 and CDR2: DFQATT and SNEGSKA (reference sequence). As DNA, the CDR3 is TGCAGTGCTAGAGGTTTAGCGGGAGCCGGGGAGCTGTTTTTT. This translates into CSARGLAGAGELFF.

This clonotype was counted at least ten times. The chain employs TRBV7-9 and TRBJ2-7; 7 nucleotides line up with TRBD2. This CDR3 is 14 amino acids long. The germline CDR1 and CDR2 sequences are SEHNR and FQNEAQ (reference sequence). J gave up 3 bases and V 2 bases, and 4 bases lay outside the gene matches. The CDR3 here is CASSLTGLVYEQYF. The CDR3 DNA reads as TGTGCCAGCAGCTTAACCGGACTAGTCTACGAGCAGTACTTC.

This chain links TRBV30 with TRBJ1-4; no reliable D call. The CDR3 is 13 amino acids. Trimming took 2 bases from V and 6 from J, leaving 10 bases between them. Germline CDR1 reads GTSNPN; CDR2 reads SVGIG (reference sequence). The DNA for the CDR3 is TGTGCCTGGAGTCCACCCCTGCATGAAAAACTGTTTTTT. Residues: CAWSPPLHEKLFF.

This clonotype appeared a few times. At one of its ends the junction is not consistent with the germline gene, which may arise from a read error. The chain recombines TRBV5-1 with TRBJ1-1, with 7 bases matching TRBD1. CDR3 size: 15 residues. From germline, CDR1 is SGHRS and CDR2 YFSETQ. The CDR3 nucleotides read TGCGCCAGCAGCTTGGACAGGGGAGGGAACGCTGAAGCTTTCTTT. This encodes CASSLDRGGNAEAFF.

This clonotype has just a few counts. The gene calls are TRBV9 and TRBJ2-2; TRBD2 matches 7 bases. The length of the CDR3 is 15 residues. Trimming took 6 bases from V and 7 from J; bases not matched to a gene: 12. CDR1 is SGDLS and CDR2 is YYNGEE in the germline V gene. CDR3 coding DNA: TGTGCCAGCAAACGGGGAGGGGTGGAGGACGGGGAGCTGTTTTTT. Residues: CASKRGGVEDGELFF. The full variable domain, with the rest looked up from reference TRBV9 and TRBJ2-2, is DSGVTQTPKHLITATGQRVTLRCSPRSGDLSVYWYQQSLDQGLQFLIQYYNGEERAKGNILERFSAQQFPDLHSELNLSSLELGDSALYFCASKRGGVEDGELFFGEGSRLTVL.

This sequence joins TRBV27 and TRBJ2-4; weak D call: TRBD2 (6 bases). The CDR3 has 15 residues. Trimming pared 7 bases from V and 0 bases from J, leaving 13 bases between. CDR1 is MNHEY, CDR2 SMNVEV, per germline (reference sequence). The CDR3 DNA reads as TGTGCCAGCATCAATCGGGGGAAAGCCAAAAACATTCAGTACTTC. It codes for CASINRGKAKNIQYF.

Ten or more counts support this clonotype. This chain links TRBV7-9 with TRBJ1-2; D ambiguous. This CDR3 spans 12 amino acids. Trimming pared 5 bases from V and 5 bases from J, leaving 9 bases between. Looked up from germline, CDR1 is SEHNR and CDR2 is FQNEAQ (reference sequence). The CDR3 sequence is CASSLKEYGYTF. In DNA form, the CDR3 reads TGTGCCAGCAGCCTAAAAGAGTATGGCTACACCTTC.

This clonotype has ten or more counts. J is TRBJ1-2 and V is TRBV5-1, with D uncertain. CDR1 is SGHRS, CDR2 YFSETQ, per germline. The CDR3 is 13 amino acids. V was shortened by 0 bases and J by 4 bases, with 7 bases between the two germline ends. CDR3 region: CASSLAEGYGYTF. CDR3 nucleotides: TGCGCCAGCAGCTTGGCCGAAGGCTATGGCTACACCTTC.

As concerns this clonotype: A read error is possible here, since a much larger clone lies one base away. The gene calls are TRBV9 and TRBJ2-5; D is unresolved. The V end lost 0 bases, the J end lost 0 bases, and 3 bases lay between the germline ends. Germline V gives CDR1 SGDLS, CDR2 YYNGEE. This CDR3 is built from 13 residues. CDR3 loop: CASSVDNQETQYF. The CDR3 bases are TGTGCCAGCAGCGTAGATAACCAAGAGACCCAGTACTTC.

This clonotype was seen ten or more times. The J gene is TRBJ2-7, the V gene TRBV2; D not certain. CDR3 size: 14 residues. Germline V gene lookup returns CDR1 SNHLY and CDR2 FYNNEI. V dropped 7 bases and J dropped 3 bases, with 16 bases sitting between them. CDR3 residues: CASNLEEPIYEQYF. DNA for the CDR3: TGTGCCAGCAATTTGGAAGAGCCTATCTACGAGCAGTACTTC.

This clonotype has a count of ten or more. The CDR3 loop is CASNNGGNSNQPQHF. In DNA, the CDR3 is TGTGCCAGCAACAACGGGGGCAATAGCAATCAGCCCCAGCATTTT. V is TRBV28 and J is TRBJ1-5, with D possibly matching TRBD1 (6 bases). CDR3 size: 15 residues. Trimming stripped 7 bases from V and 0 bases from J, with 13 bases between. CDR1 is MDHEN, CDR2 SYDVKM, per germline.

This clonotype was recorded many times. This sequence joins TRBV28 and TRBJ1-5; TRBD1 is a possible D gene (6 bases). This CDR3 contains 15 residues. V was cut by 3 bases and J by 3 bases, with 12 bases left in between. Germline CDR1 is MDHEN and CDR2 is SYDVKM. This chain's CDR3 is CASSFRGRYNQPQHF. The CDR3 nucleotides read TGTGCCAGCAGTTTTCGGGGGCGTTACAATCAGCCCCAGCATTTT.

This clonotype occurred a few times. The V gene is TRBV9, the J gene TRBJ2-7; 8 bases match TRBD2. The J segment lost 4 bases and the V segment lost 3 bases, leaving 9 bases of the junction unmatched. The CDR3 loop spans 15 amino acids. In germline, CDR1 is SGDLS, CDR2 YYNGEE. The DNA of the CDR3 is TGTGCCAGCAGCGAGGAACCGGGACTAGGGTACGAGCAGTACTTC. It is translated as CASSEEPGLGYEQYF.

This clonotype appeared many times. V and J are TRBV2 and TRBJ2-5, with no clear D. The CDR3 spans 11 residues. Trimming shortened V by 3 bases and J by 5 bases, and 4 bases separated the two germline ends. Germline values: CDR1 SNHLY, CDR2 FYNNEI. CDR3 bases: TGTGCCAGCAGTGAGCTTGAGACCCAGTACTTC. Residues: CASSELETQYF. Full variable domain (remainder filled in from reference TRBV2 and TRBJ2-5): EPEVTQTPSHQVTQMGQEVILRCVPISNHLYFYWYRQILGQKVEFLVSFYNNEISEKSEIFDDQFSVERPDGSNFTLKIRSTKLEDSAMYFCASSELETQYFGPGTRLLVL.

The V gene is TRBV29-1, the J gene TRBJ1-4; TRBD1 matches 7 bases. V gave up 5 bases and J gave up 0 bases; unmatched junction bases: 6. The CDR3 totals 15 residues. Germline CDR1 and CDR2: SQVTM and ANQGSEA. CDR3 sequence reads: CSVRQGGTTNEKLFF. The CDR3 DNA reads TGCAGCGTTCGGCAGGGGGGGACAACTAATGAAAAACTGTTTTTT.

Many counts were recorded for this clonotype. The CDR3 DNA is TGTGCCAGCAGGAACCCGACTAACTATGGCTACACCTTC. This translates into CASRNPTNYGYTF. The V and J genes are TRBV28 and TRBJ1-2, with D uncertain. Trimming shortened V by 6 bases and J by 0 bases, and 8 bases separated the two germline ends. The CDR3 consists of 13 residues. Germline CDR1 MDHEN, CDR2 SYDVKM.

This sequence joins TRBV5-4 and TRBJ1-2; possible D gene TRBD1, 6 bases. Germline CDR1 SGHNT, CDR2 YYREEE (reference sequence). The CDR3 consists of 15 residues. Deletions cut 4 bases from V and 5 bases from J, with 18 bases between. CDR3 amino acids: CASSVPGAVDYGYTF. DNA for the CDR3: TGTGCCAGCAGCGTCCCGGGGGCGGTAGATTATGGCTACACCTTC.